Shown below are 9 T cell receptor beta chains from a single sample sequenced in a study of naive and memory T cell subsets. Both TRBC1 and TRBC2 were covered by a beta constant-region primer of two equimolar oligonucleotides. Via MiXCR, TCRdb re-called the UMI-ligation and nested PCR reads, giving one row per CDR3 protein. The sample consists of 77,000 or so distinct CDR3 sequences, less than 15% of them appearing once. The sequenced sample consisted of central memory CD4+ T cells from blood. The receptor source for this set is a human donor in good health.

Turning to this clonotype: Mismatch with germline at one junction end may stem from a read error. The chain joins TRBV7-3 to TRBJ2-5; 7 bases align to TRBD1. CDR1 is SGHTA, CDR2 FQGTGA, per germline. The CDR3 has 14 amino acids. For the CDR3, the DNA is TGTACCAGCAGCCCCACTACAGGGGCCGAGACCCAGTACTTC. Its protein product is CTSSPTTGAETQYF.

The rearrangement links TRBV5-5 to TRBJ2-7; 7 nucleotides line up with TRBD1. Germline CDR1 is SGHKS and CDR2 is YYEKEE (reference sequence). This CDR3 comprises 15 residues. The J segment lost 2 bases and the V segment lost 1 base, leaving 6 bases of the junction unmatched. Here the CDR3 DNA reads TGTGCCAGCAGCTTGCAGGGGACAGTAGCCTACGAGCAGTACTTC. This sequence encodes CASSLQGTVAYEQYF.

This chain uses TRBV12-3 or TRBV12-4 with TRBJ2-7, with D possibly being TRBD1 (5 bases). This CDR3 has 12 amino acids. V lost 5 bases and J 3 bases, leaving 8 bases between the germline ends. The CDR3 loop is CASSQQDYEQYF. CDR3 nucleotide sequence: TGTGCCAGCAGTCAACAGGACTACGAGCAGTACTTC.

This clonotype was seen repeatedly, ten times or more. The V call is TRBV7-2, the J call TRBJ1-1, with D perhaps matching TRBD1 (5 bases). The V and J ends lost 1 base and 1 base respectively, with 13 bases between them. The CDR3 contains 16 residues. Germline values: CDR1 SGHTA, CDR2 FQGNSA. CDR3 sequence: CASSLVSGQTNTEAFF. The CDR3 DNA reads TGTGCCAGCAGCTTAGTTTCGGGGCAGACGAACACTGAAGCTTTCTTT.

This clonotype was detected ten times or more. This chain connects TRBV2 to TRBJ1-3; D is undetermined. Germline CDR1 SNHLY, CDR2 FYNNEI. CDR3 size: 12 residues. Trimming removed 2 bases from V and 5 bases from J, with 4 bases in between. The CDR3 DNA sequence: TGTGCCAGCAGTGAAATTCGAAACACCATATATTTT. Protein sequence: CASSEIRNTIYF.

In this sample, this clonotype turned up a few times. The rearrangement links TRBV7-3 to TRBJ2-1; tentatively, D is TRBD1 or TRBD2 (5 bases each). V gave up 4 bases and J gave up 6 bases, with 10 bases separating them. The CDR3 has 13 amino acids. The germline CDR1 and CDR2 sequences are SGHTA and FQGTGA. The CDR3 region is CASSSGTSNEQFF. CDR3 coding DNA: TGTGCCAGCAGCTCCGGGACGTCCAATGAGCAGTTCTTC. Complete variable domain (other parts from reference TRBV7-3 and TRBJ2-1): GAGVSQTPSNKVTEKGKYVELRCDPISGHTALYWYRQSLGQGPEFLIYFQGTGAADDSGLPNDRFFAVRPEGSVSTLKIQRTERGDSAVYLCASSSGTSNEQFFGPGTRLTVL.

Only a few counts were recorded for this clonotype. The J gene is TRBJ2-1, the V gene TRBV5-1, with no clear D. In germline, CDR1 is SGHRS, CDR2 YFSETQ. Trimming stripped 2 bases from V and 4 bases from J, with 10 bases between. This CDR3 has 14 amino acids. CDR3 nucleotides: TGCGCCAGCAGCTTTGACTGGCCTTACAATGAGCAGTTCTTC. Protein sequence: CASSFDWPYNEQFF.

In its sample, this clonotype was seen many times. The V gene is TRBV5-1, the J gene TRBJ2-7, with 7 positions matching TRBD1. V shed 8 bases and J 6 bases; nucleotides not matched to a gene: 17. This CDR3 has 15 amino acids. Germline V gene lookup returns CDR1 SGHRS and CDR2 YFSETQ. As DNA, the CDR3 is TGCGCCAGTCGAACCTCCGGGACAGACCAGGGCGAGCAGTACTTC. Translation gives CASRTSGTDQGEQYF.

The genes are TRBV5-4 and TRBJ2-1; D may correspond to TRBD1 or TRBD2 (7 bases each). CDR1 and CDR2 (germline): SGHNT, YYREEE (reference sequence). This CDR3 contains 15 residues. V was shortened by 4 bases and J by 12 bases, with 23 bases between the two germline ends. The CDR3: CASSQGGGRLGGQFF. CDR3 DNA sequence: TGTGCCAGCAGCCAAGGGGGCGGGAGACTGGGGGGGCAGTTCTTC.